The 16 T cell receptor beta chains listed next were all sequenced from one sample in a study of tissue T cells after allogeneic stem cell transplantation. Profiling relied on immunoSEQ multiplex PCR, and the TCRdb table lists in-frame clones only, not all of them. There are about 21,000 clones in the sample; 55% to 80% occur only once, and around 0.62% lies in the top ten. Sequencing input: spleen. These receptor sequences come from a female BALB/c mouse in good health. Strain MHC haplotype: H2-d.

As for this clone: Gene names refer to mouse genes. The CDR3 goes on 1 residue after the read ends, and that part is filled in from the germline J gene. V gene TRBV13-1 combines with J gene TRBJ2-2; 9 bases line up with TRBD2. The junction had 0 bases not matched to a gene; V was cut back by 0 bases and J by 3 bases. CDR3 length: 15 residues. CDR1 is NSHNY and CDR2 is SYGAGN in the germline V gene. This CDR3 is CASSDVGGHTGQLYF. The sequenced part of the CDR3 DNA is TGTGCCAGCAGTGATGTGGGGGGGCACACCGGGCAGCTCTAC.

Notes on this clone: Gene names denote mouse genes. The read falls 1 residue short of the CDR3 end, and the missing part is taken from the germline J gene. The rearrangement uses TRBV19 and TRBJ2-5, with 10 bases matching TRBD2. The V and J ends lost 3 bases and 3 bases, in that order; junction bases with no gene match: 4. Germline values: CDR1 FNHDT, CDR2 SITEND (reference sequence). The CDR3 consists of 15 residues. The CDR3 bases that were read are TGTGCCAGCAGTACCCGGGACTGGGGACAAGACACCCAGTAC. Residues: CASSTRDWGQDTQY. The CDR3 in full is CASSTRDWGQDTQYF.

Remarks on this clone: These gene names are mouse names. The DNA read from the CDR3 is TGTGCCAGCGGTGACGACTGGGGGGGTAACCAAGACACCCAGTAC. It translates to CASGDDWGGNQDTQY. The full CDR3 protein is CASGDDWGGNQDTQYF. This chain uses TRBV13-2 with TRBJ2-5, with TRBD2 matching over 11 bases. The read finishes 1 residue shy of the CDR3 end, and the germline J gene is used to complete it. The CDR3 contains 16 residues. Per the germline V gene, CDR1 is NNHNN and CDR2 is SYGAGS (reference sequence). V shed 2 bases and J 0 bases; nucleotides not matched to a gene: 2.

On this clone: Gene names are the mouse ones. The CDR3 is cut off 1 residue early in the read; its end comes from the germline J gene. The chain combines TRBV1 with TRBJ1-3; 7 nucleotides match TRBD1. CDR3 length equals 16 residues. Per the germline V gene, CDR1 is NSQYPW and CDR2 is LRSPGD (reference sequence). With 0 bases clipped from V and 0 bases from J, the junction kept 2 bases outside the gene matches. The CDR3 loop reads CTCSADRGNSGNTLYF. The CDR3 DNA, read in part, is TGCACCTGCAGTGCAGACAGGGGGAATTCTGGAAATACGCTCTAT.

A remark on this clone: Gene names are mouse gene names. Coverage ceases 1 residue before the CDR3 finishes, and the germline J gene fills in the end. The V call is TRBV31, the J call TRBJ2-5; D remains ambiguous. Between the trimmed V and J ends, which lost 2 bases and 3 bases, there was a span of 9 bases. Germline values: CDR1 GKSSPN, CDR2 SITVG. The CDR3 is 13 residues long. The CDR3 here is CAWSYRDQDTQYF. The CDR3 DNA, read in part, is TGTGCCTGGAGTTACCGGGATCAAGACACCCAGTAC.

Details on this clone: The genes and germline here are from mouse. The sequenced CDR3 bases are TGTGCCAGCAGTTTACCGGGTGCAGAAACGCTGTAT. Its translation: CASSLPGAETLY. The entire CDR3 protein is CASSLPGAETLYF. The chain uses TRBV14 and TRBJ2-3; D is ambiguous. The read halts 1 residue ahead of the CDR3 end, with the missing end drawn from the germline J gene. The germline CDR1 and CDR2 sequences are SGHDT and FRDEAV. The V gene lost 2 bases and the J gene lost 1 base, with 5 bases spanning the gap. The CDR3 sequence is 13 residues long.

Note on this clone: The genes and germline here are from mouse. The read gets to within 1 residue of the CDR3 end, and the germline J gene fills in the rest. V usage is TRBV13-2 and J usage is TRBJ2-2, with D hard to call. The CDR3 consists of 13 residues. Germline CDR1 NNHNN, CDR2 SYGAGS (reference sequence). V was trimmed by 3 bases and J by 2 bases, leaving 5 bases between them. CDR3 sequence reads: CASGVQNTGQLYF. CDR3 DNA (partial): TGTGCCAGCGGTGTGCAGAACACCGGGCAGCTCTAC.

About this clone itself: Genes here carry mouse names. The read comes to an end 1 residue before the CDR3 does, leaving the germline J gene to fill in the end. Other DNA sequences in this specimen translate into the identical CDR3. This chain uses TRBV29 with TRBJ2-7, with D maybe TRBD2 (7 bases). Trimming took off 0 bases at V and 7 bases at J, with 13 bases between the two ends. The CDR3 spans 14 residues. The V gene's germline CDR1 is MSHET and CDR2 SYDVDS. CDR3 sequence: CASSLSRGAGEQYF. The covered CDR3 bases are TGTGCTAGCAGTTTATCGAGGGGGGCGGGCGAACAGTAC.

To note about this clone: Mouse gene names and germline throughout. The CDR3 end falls 1 residue outside the read, so it is completed with the germline J gene. The chain has TRBV19 and TRBJ1-6; TRBD1 might be the D (6 bases). TRBJ1-6 is sorted into the ORF group, with uncertain function. Germline V gene sequence: CDR1 FNHDT, CDR2 SITEND (reference sequence). V was clipped by 2 bases and J by 4 bases, with 10 bases between them. This CDR3 is 15 amino acids long. CDR3 DNA, as far as it was read: TGTGCCAGCAGTATGGGGGCGACTTATAATTCGCCCCTCTAC. This codes for CASSMGATYNSPLY. The complete CDR3 protein is CASSMGATYNSPLYF.

In this sample, this clone turned up once. Any gene name here is a mouse gene name. With the read ending 1 residue before the CDR3 end, the germline J gene is used to fill in that end. The chain carries TRBV19 and TRBJ2-4, with a weak D call TRBD2 (6 bases). Looked up from germline, CDR1 is FNHDT and CDR2 is SITEND (reference sequence). The CDR3 has 15 residues. V was cut by 2 bases and J by 0 bases, with 10 bases left in between. The CDR3 loop reads CASSIWGRSQNTLYF. Incomplete CDR3 DNA: TGTGCCAGCAGTATCTGGGGTCGTAGTCAAAACACCTTGTAC.

A note on this clone: Mouse gene names apply. The sequenced fragment ends 1 residue before the CDR3 boundary, so the rest is inferred from the germline J gene. The rearrangement links TRBV5 to TRBJ2-4; TRBD2 matches 14 bases. The CDR3 is made up of 16 amino acids. Germline V gene sequence: CDR1 LGHNA, CDR2 YNLKQL (reference sequence). Unmatched junction bases numbered 1, after V lost 3 bases and J lost 2 bases. The CDR3 is CASSQGLGGHQNTLYF. The covered CDR3 bases are TGTGCCAGCAGCCAGGGACTGGGGGGGCATCAAAACACCTTGTAC.

About this clone itself: Gene and germline names: mouse. The read ends 1 residue before the CDR3 terminus; that terminus is restored from the germline J gene. The chain combines TRBV1 with TRBJ2-4; TRBD1 matches at 9 bases. The trim removed 4 bases at V and 8 bases at J, leaving 1 base unmatched. This CDR3 spans 12 amino acids. Germline V gives CDR1 NSQYPW, CDR2 LRSPGD (reference sequence). Partial CDR3 DNA: TGCACCTGCAGTGGGACAGGGGCCACCTTGTAC. Its translation: CTCSGTGATLY. The entire CDR3 reads CTCSGTGATLYF.

In its sample, this clone was seen a few times. Gene names and germline refer to mouse. The CDR3 reads CASSPQGWGAETLYF. CDR3 bases read: TGTGCCAGCAGCCCCCAGGGATGGGGTGCAGAAACGCTGTAT. The chain has TRBV4 and TRBJ2-3, with D possibly matching TRBD1 (5 bases). Read sequence stops 1 residue before the CDR3 end, and the germline J gene provides the missing end. Trimming pared 5 bases from V and 1 base from J, leaving 13 bases between. The CDR3 is 15 residues long. Germline lookup yields CDR1 LGHDT and CDR2 YNNKQL (reference sequence).

With regard to this clone: The germline and genes are mouse ones. CDR3 amino acids: CASGGTGINSDYTF. Partial CDR3 DNA: TGTGCCAGCGGTGGGACAGGGATAAACTCCGACTACACC. The chain joins TRBV13-2 to TRBJ1-2; 8 bases fit TRBD1. Sequencing ends 1 residue short of the CDR3 end; the germline J gene provides the rest. In germline, CDR1 is NNHNN, CDR2 SYGAGS (reference sequence). V lost 3 bases and J lost 1; bases outside the gene matches: 2. The CDR3 sequence is 14 residues long.

About this clone itself: The germline and genes are mouse ones. The sequence runs out 1 residue before the end of the CDR3; the remainder is reconstructed from the germline J gene. The chain couples TRBV14 to TRBJ2-3; D may be TRBD1 (6 bases). Germline CDR1 reads SGHDT; CDR2 reads FRDEAV. V was cut by 1 base and J by 0 bases, with 12 bases left in between. The CDR3 consists of 16 residues. The CDR3 spells CASSFPGQTSAETLYF. The CDR3 DNA, read in part, is TGTGCCAGCAGTTTCCCGGGACAAACTAGTGCAGAAACGCTGTAT.

A word on this clone: The genes are named according to mouse. The CDR3 end is not reached by the read, which stops 1 residue before it; the germline J gene fills it in. This chain uses TRBV4 with TRBJ1-2, with TRBD1 identical over 7 bases. Germline CDR1 reads LGHDT; CDR2 reads YNNKQL (reference sequence). This CDR3 comprises 15 residues. Unmatched junction bases numbered 6, after V lost 5 bases and J lost 0 bases. The CDR3 protein is CASSLTGTANSDYTF. The sequenced CDR3 bases are TGTGCCAGCAGCCTCACCGGGACAGCAAACTCCGACTACACC.